The 10 T cell receptor beta chains given below trace back to one sample, sequenced in a study of blood T cell repertoires in COVID-19. Sequencing was performed with immunoSEQ multiplex PCR; in TCRdb, only in-frame clones are kept and a portion is missing. This repertoire shows some 230,000 clones, about four fifths found once; its top ten account for approximately 1.3%. The sequencing sample was made of PBMCs or T cells enriched from blood (not recorded which). These receptors were obtained from a middle-aged woman with acute COVID-19.

V usage is TRBV7-8 and J usage is TRBJ1-1; D may be TRBD1 (5 bases). Per the germline V gene, CDR1 is SGHVS and CDR2 is FQNEAQ. There are 15 residues in the CDR3. V was shortened by 4 bases and J by 4 bases, with 16 bases between the two germline ends. The CDR3 nucleotides read TGTGCCAGCAGCTCGCCCAGGGTCCAGGCCACTGAAGCTTTCTTT. Amino acids: CASSSPRVQATEAFF.

The chain employs TRBV4-2 and TRBJ2-6, with D perhaps TRBD1 (7 bases). The CDR3 loop spans 20 amino acids. With 2 bases removed from V and 2 bases from J, the gap between germline ends came to 22 bases. CDR1 is LGHNA and CDR2 is YNFKEQ in the germline V gene. The CDR3 bases are TGTGCCAGCAGCCAATACCCTTGGGGGGCCACAGGGGCTGGGGCCAACGTCCTGACTTTC. Protein product: CASSQYPWGATGAGANVLTF.

V usage is TRBV3-1 (or the pseudogene TRBV3-2) and J usage is TRBJ2-7, with 10 bases fitting TRBD2. The CDR3 has 16 residues. V gave up 0 bases and J gave up 4 bases; unmatched junction bases: 6. The V gene's germline CDR1 is LGHDT and CDR2 YNNKEL (reference sequence). DNA for the CDR3: TGTGCCAGCAGCCAAGATACTAGCGGGACACTTTACGAGCAGTACTTC. It specifies CASSQDTSGTLYEQYF.

This chain joins TRBV11-2 and TRBJ2-7, with TRBD2 matching 16 bases. J lost 5 bases, V lost 5 bases, and 3 bases had no gene match. The germline V gene encodes CDR1 SGHAT and CDR2 FQNNGV. The CDR3 has 15 amino acids. DNA of the CDR3: TGTGCCAGCAGCACGGGACTAGCGGGAGGGGACGAGCAGTACTTC. Translation: CASSTGLAGGDEQYF.

The genes are TRBV9 and TRBJ2-4; TRBD2 is a possible D gene (5 bases). Trimming cost V 4 bases and J 1 base, with 18 bases left between them. Per the germline V gene, CDR1 is SGDLS and CDR2 is YYNGEE. The CDR3 sequence is 17 residues long. CDR3 in DNA: TGTGCCAGCAGCCCCCTTGGGCGGGTTGGGGCCAAAAACATTCAGTACTTC. This sequence encodes CASSPLGRVGAKNIQYF.

The V call is TRBV12-3 or TRBV12-4, the J call TRBJ2-5; D ambiguous. The length of the CDR3 is 12 residues. Trimming took off 5 bases at V and 7 bases at J, with 11 bases between the two ends. The CDR3 DNA reads as TGTGCCAGCAGTCAGACATCCGGGACCCAGTACTTC. The encoded protein is CASSQTSGTQYF.

The J gene is TRBJ2-7, the V gene TRBV4-1, with D tentatively TRBD2 (6 bases). Germline CDR1 is MGHRA and CDR2 is YSYEKL. The CDR3 has 14 residues. V lost 4 bases to trimming and J lost 0 bases, with 10 bases between them. The CDR3 protein is CASSPAGLSYEQYF. The CDR3 coding sequence is TGCGCCAGCAGCCCTGCGGGGCTCTCCTACGAGCAGTACTTC.

The chain has TRBV7-3 and TRBJ2-5; 12 nucleotides match TRBD2. V gave up 2 bases and J gave up 2 bases; unmatched junction bases: 0. The CDR3 is 15 amino acids. The germline CDR1 and CDR2 sequences are SGHTA and FQGTGA. The CDR3 sequence is CASSLLAGGQETQYF. The CDR3 DNA reads TGTGCCAGCAGCTTACTAGCGGGGGGGCAAGAGACCCAGTACTTC.

The chain uses TRBV7-9 and TRBJ2-5, with D perhaps matching TRBD2 (6 bases). CDR1 is SEHNR, CDR2 FQNEAQ, per germline (reference sequence). CDR3 length equals 11 residues. V was trimmed by 11 bases and J by 1 base, leaving 8 bases between them. CDR3 sequence: CALGSQETQYF. Written as DNA, the CDR3 is TGTGCCCTCGGGAGCCAAGAGACCCAGTACTTC.

This clone was seen ten or more times. V and J are TRBV7-2 and TRBJ2-2; a possible D gene is TRBD1 (6 bases). The CDR3 has 16 residues. The ends were cut back, 5 bases at V and 4 bases at J, with 17 bases in the middle. In germline, CDR1 is SGHTA, CDR2 FQGNSA. DNA of the CDR3: TGTGCCAGCAGCCTTCCGGGACAAGGGGGCACCGGGGAGCTGTTTTTT. It codes for CASSLPGQGGTGELFF.